This note documents a single T cell receptor beta chain sequence. Antigen unknown. Measured with immunoSEQ multiplex PCR; TCRdb has only the in-frame clones, and not every one. The sample records around 1 million clones, about 80% being singletons. This record comes from a study of shared clonotypes between healthy human individuals. Study-wide points: Richness estimates generally favored naive over memory subsets.

The CDR3 is 14 amino acids. V dropped 1 base and J dropped 4 bases, with 12 bases sitting between them. Germline CDR1 reads SGHTS; CDR2 reads YDEGEE. The TCR was taken from a man between 18 and 35 years old in good health. Sample: memory CD4+ T cells sorted from blood. Subset: CD45RA-negative fraction. The rearrangement joins TRBV5-8 to TRBJ2-7, with D unresolved. The CDR3 DNA follows: TGTGCCAGCAGCTTGATCTATGGGTCTTACGAGCAGTACTTC. It is translated as CASSLIYGSYEQYF.